This T cell receptor (beta chain) is drawn from a study of response to subunit inactivated influenza vaccine. TCRdb reanalysed the RT-PCR reads using MiXCR and keeps one entry per CDR3 protein. The sample has about 170,000 distinct CDR3 sequences, about 12% seen once; the top ten hold about 29%. Trimming took 0 bases from V and 7 from J, leaving 13 bases between them. Germline CDR1 and CDR2: LNHNV and YYDKDF (reference sequence). This CDR3 spans 15 amino acids. A further study also used this sample, focusing on T cells expressing NK-cell markers. That report notes: The TCR beta cDNA came from 5'RACE template switching with UMIs. The study found dominant NKG2C+ clonotypes at roughly 1.0-7.0% of CD8+ T cells in several donors.

Sample: CD8+ T cells sorted from PBMCs, taken roughly 12 days after vaccination. The genes are TRBV15 and TRBJ1-5; TRBD1 is a possible D gene (6 bases). This clonotype originated in a man aged 50-59 years who received an inactivated influenza vaccine. DNA for the CDR3: TGTGCCACCAGCAGAGATCTAACAGGGTACCAGCCCCAGCATTTT. Its protein is CATSRDLTGYQPQHF.